The 12 T cell receptor beta chains below come from one sample, sequenced in a study of neurological immune-mediated disorders. TCRdb recomputed calls from the 5' RACE reads with MiXCR, one row per CDR3 protein. This table holds some 66,000 distinct CDR3 sequences, nearly 3.5% found once. Input material: PBMCs. These TCRs come from a man aged 35 to 55 with multiple sclerosis.

This clonotype was observed many times. The chain links TRBV5-6 to TRBJ1-1; D uncertain. Germline-derived CDR1 and CDR2 are SGHDT and YYEEEE. This CDR3 has 13 residues. The V end lost 4 bases, the J end lost 8 bases, and 15 bases lay between the germline ends. CDR3 protein: CASSGPNYAEAFF. The CDR3, as DNA: TGTGCCAGCAGCGGACCGAACTACGCCGAAGCTTTCTTT. Using reference TRBV5-6 and TRBJ1-1 for the parts outside the CDR3, the full variable domain is DAGVTQSPTHLIKTRGQQVTLRCSPKSGHDTVSWYQQALGQGPQFIFQYYEEEERQRGNFPDRFSGHQFPNYSSELNVNALLLGDSALYLCASSGPNYAEAFFGQGTRLTVV.

The sample holds many counts of this clonotype. The J gene is TRBJ1-6, the V gene TRBV13; D gene ambiguous. The V and J ends lost 1 base and 7 bases respectively, with 8 bases between them. The CDR3 extends over 14 amino acids. In germline, CDR1 is PRHDT, CDR2 FYEKMQ (reference sequence). The CDR3: CASSLAVGNSPLHF. The CDR3 DNA reads TGTGCCAGCAGCTTAGCGGTGGGGAATTCACCCCTCCACTTT.

This clonotype was detected many times. This chain links TRBV20-1 with TRBJ1-1; 8 positions agree with TRBD1. The V gene end was trimmed by 5 bases and the J gene end by 0 bases; junction bases not matched to a gene: 8. This CDR3 region has 15 residues. CDR1 DFQATT and CDR2 SNEGSKA come from the germline V gene (reference sequence). DNA for the CDR3: TGCAGTGCTTCGGGGCAGGGGGCTGTGAACACTGAAGCTTTCTTT. Its translation: CSASGQGAVNTEAFF.

This clonotype was seen many times. The genes are TRBV5-1 and TRBJ1-2, with D unclear. This CDR3 is built from 14 residues. V was cut by 0 bases and J by 2 bases, with 8 bases left in between. Germline V gene lookup returns CDR1 SGHRS and CDR2 YFSETQ. The CDR3 protein is CASSLEHLNYGYTF. Here the CDR3 DNA reads TGCGCCAGCAGCTTGGAACACCTCAACTATGGCTACACCTTC.

This clonotype was observed at least ten times. The rearrangement links TRBV27 to TRBJ2-2; tentatively, D is TRBD2 (6 bases). Per the germline V gene, CDR1 is MNHEY and CDR2 is SMNVEV (reference sequence). The CDR3 length is 15 residues. V was trimmed by 4 bases and J by 7 bases, leaving 16 bases between them. The CDR3 bases are TGTGCCAGCAGTTCCCCCGGGAGATCGGGCGGGGAGCTGTTTTTT. This gives the protein CASSSPGRSGGELFF.

This clonotype came up a few times. This rearrangement joins TRBV6-5 to TRBJ2-7; D could derive from TRBD1 or TRBD2 (5 bases each). This CDR3 spans 15 amino acids. Germline V gene lookup returns CDR1 MNHEY and CDR2 SVGAGI. The germline V and J ends were trimmed by 7 bases and 7 bases, with 23 bases remaining between them. CDR3 sequence reads: CASTPPGTSFREQYF. The CDR3 DNA reads as TGTGCCAGCACCCCTCCAGGGACCTCCTTTAGGGAGCAGTACTTC.

This clonotype was seen ten or more times. The chain links TRBV7-9 to TRBJ1-5; D remains ambiguous. Germline V gene data show CDR1 as SEHNR and CDR2 as FQNEAQ (reference sequence). V lost 1 base and J 11 bases, leaving 9 bases between the germline ends. The CDR3 is 12 residues long. CDR3 coding DNA: TGTGCCAGCAGCTTAGTAGGGCTGGCCCAGCATTTT. Its protein product is CASSLVGLAQHF.

This clonotype was detected ten times or more. The rearrangement links TRBV20-1 to TRBJ1-4; TRBD1 might be the D (6 bases). The CDR3 length is 16 residues. Germline V gene data show CDR1 as DFQATT and CDR2 as SNEGSKA (reference sequence). Between the trimmed V and J ends, which lost 3 bases and 4 bases, there was a span of 18 bases. The CDR3 loop is CSASGMIGGGNEKLFF. The CDR3 nucleotides read TGCAGTGCTAGTGGGATGATAGGGGGTGGTAATGAAAAACTGTTTTTT.

In this sample, this clonotype turned up a few times. At one boundary the junction diverges from the germline segment, which might be a read error. V is TRBV10-3 and J is TRBJ1-3; the D is unclear. The CDR3 is 13 residues long. Germline lookup yields CDR1 ENHRY and CDR2 SYGVKD. Here the CDR3 reads CAISQSSGKNIYF. The CDR3 DNA reads as TGTGCCATCAGTCAGTCCTCTGGAAAAAACATATATTTT.

This clonotype showed up many times. The chain recombines TRBV3-1 with TRBJ1-2; TRBD1 might be the D (5 bases). Germline CDR1 and CDR2: LGHDT and YNNKEL (reference sequence). V shed 3 bases and J shed 6 bases, with 14 bases lying between them. This CDR3 comprises 14 residues. The CDR3 bases are TGTGCCAGCAGCCATGAGGGGTTAGGTGATGGCTACACCTTC. Its translation is CASSHEGLGDGYTF.

This clonotype was detected ten times or more. The rearrangement uses TRBV5-1 and TRBJ2-7; TRBD2 is a possible D gene (7 bases). Germline CDR1 SGHRS, CDR2 YFSETQ. The CDR3 runs to 14 residues. Trimming cost V 0 bases and J 5 bases, with 12 bases left between them. DNA of the CDR3: TGCGCCAGCAGCTTGGAGGGGGGGGCTCACGAGCAGTACTTC. Protein: CASSLEGGAHEQYF.

This clonotype was recorded many times. The J gene is TRBJ1-1, the V gene TRBV20-1, with TRBD1 identical over 9 bases. Germline CDR1 is DFQATT and CDR2 is SNEGSKA (reference sequence). The CDR3 consists of 14 residues. The V segment lost 3 bases and the J segment 4 bases; nucleotides outside the gene matches: 6. As DNA, the CDR3 is TGCAGTGCTAGGGGACAGGGCATGGGCACTGAAGCTTTCTTT. It is translated as CSARGQGMGTEAFF.